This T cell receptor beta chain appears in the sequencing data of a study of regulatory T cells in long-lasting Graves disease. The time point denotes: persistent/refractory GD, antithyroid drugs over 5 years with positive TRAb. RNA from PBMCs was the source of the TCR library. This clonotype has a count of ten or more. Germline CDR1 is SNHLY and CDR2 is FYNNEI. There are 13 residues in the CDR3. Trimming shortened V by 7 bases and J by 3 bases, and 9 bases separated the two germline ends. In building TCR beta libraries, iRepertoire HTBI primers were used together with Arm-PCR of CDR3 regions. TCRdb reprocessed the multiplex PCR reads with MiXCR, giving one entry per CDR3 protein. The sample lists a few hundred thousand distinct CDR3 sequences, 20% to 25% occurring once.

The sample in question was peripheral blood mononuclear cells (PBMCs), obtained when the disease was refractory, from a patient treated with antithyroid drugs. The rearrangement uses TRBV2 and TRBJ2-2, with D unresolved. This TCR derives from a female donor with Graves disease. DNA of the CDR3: TGTGCCAGCAAATCGCCCGACACCGGGGAGCTGTTTTTT. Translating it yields CASKSPDTGELFF.